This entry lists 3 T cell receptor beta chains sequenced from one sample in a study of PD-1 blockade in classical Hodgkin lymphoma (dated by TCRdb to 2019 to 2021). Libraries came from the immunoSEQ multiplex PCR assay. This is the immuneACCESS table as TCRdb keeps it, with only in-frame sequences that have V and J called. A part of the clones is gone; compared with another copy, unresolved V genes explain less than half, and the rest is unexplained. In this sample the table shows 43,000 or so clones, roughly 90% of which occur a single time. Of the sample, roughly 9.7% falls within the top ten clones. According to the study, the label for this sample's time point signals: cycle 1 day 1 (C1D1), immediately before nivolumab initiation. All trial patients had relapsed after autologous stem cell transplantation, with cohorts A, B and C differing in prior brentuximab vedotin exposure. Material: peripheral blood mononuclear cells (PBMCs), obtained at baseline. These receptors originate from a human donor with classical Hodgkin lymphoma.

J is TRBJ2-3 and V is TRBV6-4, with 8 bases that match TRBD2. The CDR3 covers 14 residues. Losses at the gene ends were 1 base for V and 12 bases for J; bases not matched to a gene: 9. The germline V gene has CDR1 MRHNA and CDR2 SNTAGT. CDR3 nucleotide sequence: TGTGCCAGCAGTGACTGGAATAGCGGGGAAGCTCAGTATTTT. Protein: CASSDWNSGEAQYF.

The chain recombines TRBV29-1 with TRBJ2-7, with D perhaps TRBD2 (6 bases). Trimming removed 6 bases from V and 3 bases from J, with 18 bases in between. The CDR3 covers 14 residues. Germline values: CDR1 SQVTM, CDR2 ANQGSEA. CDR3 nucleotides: TGCAGCGTCACAAGTACCGGAGGGGACTACGAGCAGTACTTC. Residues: CSVTSTGGDYEQYF.

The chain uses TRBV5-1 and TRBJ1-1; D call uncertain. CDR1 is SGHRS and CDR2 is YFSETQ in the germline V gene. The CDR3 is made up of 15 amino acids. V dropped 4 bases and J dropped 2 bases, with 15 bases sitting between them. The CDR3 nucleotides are TGCGCCAGCAGCCCAGTCGGGCAGCCCAACACTGAAGCTTTCTTT. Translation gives CASSPVGQPNTEAFF.